This T cell receptor (beta chain) was profiled in a study of blood T cell repertoires in COVID-19. In the study overall: T cells, B-cell-depleted T cells, or PBMCs provided the cDNA or gDNA that served as material.

V lost 7 bases, J lost 7 bases, and 23 bases lay in between. This CDR3 comprises 15 residues. Germline V lookup: CDR1 MDHEN, CDR2 SYDVKM. Method: immunoSEQ multiplex PCR; TCRdb's copy keeps in-frame clones and lacks some. The sample lists 210,000 or so clones, roughly 87% occurring once. This chain connects TRBV28 to TRBJ2-7, with D unclear. Sequenced sample: PBMCs or T cells enriched from blood (not recorded which). This clonotype was sampled from a man aged 25-40 years who had recovered from COVID-19. In DNA, the CDR3 is TGTGCCAGCAACCGAGGCAGACTCCTTTCCGGGGAGCAGTACTTC. This translates into CASNRGRLLSGEQYF.